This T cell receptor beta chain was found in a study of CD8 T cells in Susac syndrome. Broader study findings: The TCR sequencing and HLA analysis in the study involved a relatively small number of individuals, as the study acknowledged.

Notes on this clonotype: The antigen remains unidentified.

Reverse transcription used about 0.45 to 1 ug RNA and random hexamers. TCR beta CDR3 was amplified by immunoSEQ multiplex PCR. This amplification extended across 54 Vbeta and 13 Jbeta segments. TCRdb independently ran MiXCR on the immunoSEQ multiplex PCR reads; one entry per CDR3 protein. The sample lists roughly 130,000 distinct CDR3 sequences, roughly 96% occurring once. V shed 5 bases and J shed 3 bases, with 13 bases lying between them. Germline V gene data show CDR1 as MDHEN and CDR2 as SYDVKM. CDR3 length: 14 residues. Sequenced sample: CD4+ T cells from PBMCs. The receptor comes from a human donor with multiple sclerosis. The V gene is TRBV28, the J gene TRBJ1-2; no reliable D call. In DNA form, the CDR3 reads TGTGCCAGCAGTCATCAGGCCGCCGACTATGGCTACACCTTC. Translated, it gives CASSHQAADYGYTF.